Each of the 15 T cell receptor beta chains below was sequenced from the same sample in a study of T cell responses to AZD1222 COVID-19 vaccine. This table comes from immunoSEQ multiplex PCR, and its TCRdb copy is limited to in-frame clones, with some not included. This sample has over 100,000 clones, with 91% found just once. This specimen consisted of peripheral blood, obtained on day 0 of AZD1222 vaccination. These receptors all stem from an adult in good health.

The chain uses TRBV30 and TRBJ1-1; 7 bases agree with TRBD1. The germline V gene encodes CDR1 GTSNPN and CDR2 SVGIG (reference sequence). The CDR3 has 15 residues. Trimming removed 1 base from V and 5 bases from J; junction bases left unmatched: 10. The CDR3 loop reads CAWSAGGGGWTEAFF. CDR3 in DNA: TGTGCCTGGAGTGCAGGGGGAGGGGGGTGGACTGAAGCTTTCTTT.

The CDR3 loop reads CASSNGGGSDTQYF. CDR3 in DNA: TGCGCCAGCAGCAACGGAGGGGGGTCCGATACGCAGTATTTT. The V gene is TRBV5-1, the J gene TRBJ2-3; D may match TRBD1 or TRBD2 (6 bases each). Germline CDR1 reads SGHRS; CDR2 reads YFSETQ. The CDR3 is 14 amino acids. The V and J ends lost 4 bases and 6 bases respectively, with 15 bases between them.

The chain has TRBV19 and TRBJ1-1, with unresolved D. The CDR3 contains 12 residues. V shed 5 bases and J shed 8 bases, with 12 bases lying between them. Germline lookup yields CDR1 LNHDA and CDR2 SQIVND (reference sequence). Here the CDR3 DNA reads TGTGCCAGTAGTTCGCGGACTGACGAAGCTTTCTTT. Its protein is CASSSRTDEAFF.

The CDR3 DNA sequence: TGTGCCAGTAGTACTCCTAGCTACGAGCAGTACTTC. Amino acids: CASSTPSYEQYF. The gene calls are TRBV19 and TRBJ2-7; D call uncertain. The V gene's germline CDR1 is LNHDA and CDR2 SQIVND (reference sequence). This CDR3 is 12 amino acids long. Trimming pared 4 bases from V and 3 bases from J, leaving 7 bases between. Variable domain in full (rest from reference TRBV19 and TRBJ2-7): DGGITQSPKYLFRKEGQNVTLSCEQNLNHDAMYWYRQDPGQGLRLIYYSQIVNDFQKGDIAEGYSVSREKKESFPLTVTSAQKNPTAFYLCASSTPSYEQYFGPGTRLTVT.

As for this clone: Sequence at one end of the junction differs from germline and may be a read error. The genes are TRBV7-7 and TRBJ2-7, with a weak D call TRBD1 (6 bases). The CDR3 sequence is 15 residues long. Per the germline V gene, CDR1 is SSHAT and CDR2 is FNYEAQ (reference sequence). The CDR3 here is CASSRGPLVTYEQYF. The CDR3 nucleotides read TGTGCTAGCAGCAGGGGTCCGTTAGTAACCTACGAGCAGTACTTC.

The chain carries TRBV7-9 and TRBJ1-6, with D tentatively TRBD1 (6 bases). Trimming left V 4 bases short and J 8 bases short, with 9 bases between. The CDR3 length is 13 residues. CDR1 and CDR2 from the germline V gene are SEHNR and FQNEAQ (reference sequence). The CDR3 nucleotides read TGTGCCAGCAGCTATTCAGGGGATTCACCCCTCCACTTT. This codes for CASSYSGDSPLHF.

The chain combines TRBV12-3 or TRBV12-4 with TRBJ2-5; D is unclear. V was cut by 2 bases and J by 4 bases, with 2 bases left in between. The CDR3 covers 11 residues. CDR3 protein: CASSLRETQYF. The CDR3 DNA follows: TGTGCCAGCAGTTTAAGAGAGACCCAGTACTTC.

This rearrangement joins TRBV6-5 to TRBJ1-2; 7 bases are a match to TRBD1. Germline values: CDR1 MNHEY, CDR2 SVGAGI. Trimming at V came to 0 bases and at J to 8 bases, leaving 12 bases not matched to a gene. This CDR3 is 16 amino acids long. The chain's CDR3 is CASSYSSYGTAVGYTF. For the CDR3, the DNA is TGTGCCAGCAGTTACTCGAGTTATGGGACAGCTGTCGGCTACACCTTC.

The chain uses TRBV5-8 and TRBJ1-3; 11 bases fit TRBD1. CDR3 size: 15 residues. After removal of 4 bases from V and 8 bases from J, the junction contained 8 bases not matched to a gene. CDR1 is SGHTS and CDR2 is YDEGEE in the germline V gene. CDR3 nucleotides: TGTGCCAGCAGCCCTCGTGGACAGGGGGCGGACACCATATATTTT. This gives the protein CASSPRGQGADTIYF.

The chain couples TRBV6-5 to TRBJ2-1; weak D call: TRBD2 (6 bases). Germline-derived CDR1 and CDR2 are MNHEY and SVGAGI. The V end lost 2 bases, the J end lost 8 bases, and 13 bases lay between the germline ends. This CDR3 is 14 amino acids long. As DNA, the CDR3 is TGTGCCAGCAGTTACCAACTAGCTTGGCATGAGCAGTTCTTC. Its translation is CASSYQLAWHEQFF.

The rearrangement joins TRBV7-8 to TRBJ1-1, with D possibly being TRBD1 (6 bases). Trimming removed 5 bases from V and 2 bases from J, with 12 bases in between. Germline lookup yields CDR1 SGHVS and CDR2 FQNEAQ. CDR3 length: 14 residues. The CDR3 is CASSPGGPNTEAFF. DNA of the CDR3: TGTGCCAGCAGCCCCGGGGGCCCCAACACTGAAGCTTTCTTT.

V is TRBV5-1 and J is TRBJ1-2; D possibly corresponds to TRBD1 (6 bases). The CDR3 sequence is 16 residues long. Germline-derived CDR1 and CDR2 are SGHRS and YFSETQ. Trimming stripped 3 bases from V and 2 bases from J, with 17 bases between. CDR3 region: CASSYLTGPTNYGYTF. DNA of the CDR3: TGCGCCAGCAGCTACCTGACAGGACCCACCAACTATGGCTACACCTTC.

The chain uses TRBV11-2 and TRBJ2-6; TRBD1 agrees at 8 bases. The CDR3 length is 13 residues. Trimming at V came to 4 bases and at J to 9 bases, leaving 2 bases not matched to a gene. Germline V gene lookup returns CDR1 SGHAT and CDR2 FQNNGV. This CDR3 reads CASSSDRGNVLTF. The CDR3, as DNA: TGTGCCAGCAGCTCCGACAGGGGCAACGTCCTGACTTTC.

The chain links TRBV9 to TRBJ2-5, with D possibly matching TRBD2 (5 bases). Germline CDR1 is SGDLS and CDR2 is YYNGEE. This CDR3 comprises 14 residues. V was trimmed by 3 bases and J by 3 bases, leaving 12 bases between them. CDR3 in DNA: TGTGCCAGCAGCGGACGGTGGCGGGAAGAGACCCAGTACTTC. Translating it yields CASSGRWREETQYF.

This chain connects TRBV7-8 to TRBJ2-7; no firm D call. This CDR3 has 16 residues. Between the trimmed V and J ends, which lost 1 base and 6 bases, there was a span of 19 bases. Germline CDR1 SGHVS, CDR2 FQNEAQ. This CDR3 reads CASSLGSLRLLGEQYF. CDR3 sequence (DNA): TGTGCCAGCAGCTTAGGTAGCCTGCGACTTCTGGGCGAGCAGTACTTC.